These 12 T cell receptor beta chains came from one sample sequenced in a study of beta chain features in type 1 diabetes. The entirety of the isolated RNA underwent reverse transcription, so expressed TCRB transcripts were sequenced. The table came from immunoSEQ multiplex PCR; TCRdb's copy has only in-frame clones and leaves some out. Of some 150,000 clones in the sample, about 9.7% are singletons; the top ten hold 0.65%. Sequenced material: central memory CD4+ T cells from blood. The receptors were gathered from a woman in her thirties or forties in good health.

This clone was recorded many times. The chain combines TRBV27 with TRBJ1-2, with 9 bases aligning to TRBD1. The germline V gene has CDR1 MNHEY and CDR2 SMNVEV (reference sequence). CDR3 size: 15 residues. The junction had 13 bases not matched to a gene; V was cut back by 7 bases and J by 7 bases. This CDR3 reads CASTRTGQGEGGYTF. The CDR3 bases are TGTGCCAGCACCCGAACGGGACAGGGCGAGGGTGGCTACACCTTC.

This clone was seen many times. Here the CDR3 DNA reads TGTGCCAGCAGCCGCTCGGTCCTGAACACCGGGGAGCTGTTTTTT. Amino acid sequence: CASSRSVLNTGELFF. The V and J genes are TRBV11-3 and TRBJ2-2; no clear D gene. V lost 5 bases and J 1 base, leaving 11 bases between the germline ends. The CDR3 is 15 residues long. The germline V gene encodes CDR1 SGHNT and CDR2 YENEEA.

This clone was seen a handful of times. The chain links TRBV7-2 to TRBJ1-1, with TRBD1 identical over 7 bases. CDR1 SGHTA and CDR2 FQGNSA come from the germline V gene. There are 14 residues in the CDR3. Unmatched junction bases numbered 5, after V lost 3 bases and J lost 4 bases. In DNA, the CDR3 is TGTGCCAGCAGCTTTGACAGGGCGAGCACTGAAGCTTTCTTT. Protein sequence: CASSFDRASTEAFF.

In this sample, this clone turned up a few times. This chain links TRBV11-2 with TRBJ2-7; possible D gene TRBD1, 5 bases. The CDR3 is made up of 14 amino acids. The V gene's germline CDR1 is SGHAT and CDR2 FQNNGV. Trimming left V 3 bases short and J 6 bases short, with 15 bases between. This CDR3 reads CASSFGQGRAEQYF. CDR3 coding DNA: TGTGCCAGCAGCTTCGGGCAGGGTCGGGCCGAGCAGTACTTC.

This clone was detected ten times or more. J is TRBJ2-3 and V is TRBV29-1; 9 bases line up with TRBD1. The germline CDR1 and CDR2 sequences are SQVTM and ANQGSEA. The CDR3 has 13 residues. V lost 7 bases to trimming and J lost 1 base; unmatched junction nucleotides: 3. The CDR3 loop is CSDRGQGTDTQYF. The CDR3, as DNA: TGCAGCGACAGGGGGCAAGGCACAGATACGCAGTATTTT.

The CDR3: CASSLSGAGSNYNEQFF. The CDR3 region has the DNA TGTGCCAGCAGCTTGTCAGGGGCAGGGTCAAATTACAATGAGCAGTTCTTC. The rearrangement links TRBV5-6 to TRBJ2-1, with a tentative D call TRBD1 (6 bases). Trimming removed 1 base at V and 4 bases at J, with 18 bases between. This CDR3 is 17 amino acids long. Germline V gene data show CDR1 as SGHDT and CDR2 as YYEEEE.

This clone was detected a few times. CDR3 amino acids: CASSLGTNQPQHF. The CDR3 DNA sequence: TGTGCCAGCAGCTTAGGGACAAATCAGCCCCAGCATTTT. The chain recombines TRBV7-9 with TRBJ1-5, with D possibly being TRBD1 (5 bases). Germline assignment: CDR1 SEHNR and CDR2 FQNEAQ (reference sequence). The length of the CDR3 is 13 residues. V was cut by 1 base and J by 4 bases, with 5 bases left in between.

In its sample, this clone was seen a few times. The chain combines TRBV7-6 with TRBJ2-1; 7 positions match TRBD1. There are 14 residues in the CDR3. From germline, CDR1 is SGHVS and CDR2 FNYEAQ. V shed 5 bases, J shed 10 bases, and the junction held 11 bases outside the gene matches. The chain's CDR3 is CASSPVNTGVEQFF. The DNA for the CDR3 is TGTGCCAGCAGCCCCGTCAATACAGGGGTCGAGCAGTTCTTC. The full variable domain, with the rest looked up from reference TRBV7-6 and TRBJ2-1, is GAGVSQSPRYKVTKRGQDVALRCDPISGHVSLYWYRQALGQGPEFLTYFNYEAQQDKSGLPNDRFSAERPEGSISTLTIQRTEQRDSAMYRCASSPVNTGVEQFFGPGTRLTVL.

This clone was counted only a few times. The genes are TRBV4-1 and TRBJ1-5; 9 positions match TRBD1. Germline V lookup: CDR1 MGHRA, CDR2 YSYEKL. V shed 0 bases, J shed 10 bases, and the junction held 7 bases outside the gene matches. The CDR3 is made up of 15 amino acids. CDR3 DNA sequence: TGCGCCAGCAGCCAAGAAGACAGGGGGTATAGCCCCCAGCATTTT. This codes for CASSQEDRGYSPQHF.

The gene calls are TRBV11-2 and TRBJ1-2; 8 bases are shared with TRBD1. This CDR3 has 14 residues. Trimming at V came to 11 bases and at J to 4 bases, leaving 12 bases not matched to a gene. Germline CDR1 reads SGHAT; CDR2 reads FQNNGV. CDR3 DNA: TGTGCCCACGGAGGCAGGGGGCTTCTCTATGGCTACACCTTC. It specifies CAHGGRGLLYGYTF. The whole variable domain, filled in from reference TRBV11-2 and TRBJ1-2, reads EAGVAQSPRYKIIEKRQSVAFWCNPISGHATLYWYQQILGQGPKLLIQFQNNGVVDDSQLPKDRFSAERLKGVDSTLKIQPAKLEDSAVYLCAHGGRGLLYGYTFGSGTRLTVV.

This clone has a handful of counts. This chain uses TRBV5-1 with TRBJ1-1, with 7 bases aligning to TRBD1. Germline V gene sequence: CDR1 SGHRS, CDR2 YFSETQ. This CDR3 is 14 amino acids long. Germline trimming cut 3 bases from V and 5 bases from J; bases unmatched to any gene: 7. Written as DNA, the CDR3 is TGCGCCAGCAGCTCCAGACAGGGCTCGACTGAAGCTTTCTTT. Its protein product is CASSSRQGSTEAFF.

The chain is built from TRBV28 and TRBJ1-4; possibly TRBD1 for D (5 bases). Germline V lookup: CDR1 MDHEN, CDR2 SYDVKM. The ends were cut back, 4 bases at V and 8 bases at J, with 17 bases in the middle. The CDR3 consists of 15 residues. As DNA, the CDR3 is TGTGCCAGCAGTTCCTCTATCGGGGGAGGGGAAAAACTGTTTTTT. It yields the protein CASSSSIGGGEKLFF.